This entry concerns a single TCR beta chain. Method: immunoSEQ multiplex PCR; TCRdb's copy keeps in-frame clones and lacks some. The sample includes under 85,000 clones, approximately 83% seen only once; the top ten take approximately 12%. These data originate in a study of blood T cell repertoires in COVID-19. The V gene end was trimmed by 4 bases and the J gene end by 7 bases; junction bases not matched to a gene: 5. CDR3 length: 14 residues. CDR1 and CDR2 (germline): SGHKS, YYEKEE (reference sequence). This receptor was obtained from a human donor in a cohort sampled during active COVID-19. The chain links TRBV5-5 to TRBJ1-6, with 7 positions matching TRBD1. The sequenced material came from peripheral blood. CDR3 loop: CASSQGDSNSPLHF. CDR3 nucleotides: TGTGCCAGCAGCCAAGGGGACAGCAATTCACCCCTCCACTTT.